The 9 T cell receptor beta chains given below trace back to one sample, sequenced in a study of cytotoxic CD8 clonotypes in ibrutinib-treated CLL. Profiling relied on immunoSEQ multiplex PCR, and the TCRdb table lists in-frame clones only, not all of them. Of around 250,000 clones in the sample, 60% to 75% are singletons; the top ten hold 15%. Sequenced here: PBMCs, sampled after 24 months of ibrutinib treatment. All receptors derive from a human donor with chronic lymphocytic leukemia.

This clone was observed a handful of times. This chain uses TRBV15 with TRBJ1-3; 7 nucleotides line up with TRBD1. Germline values: CDR1 LNHNV, CDR2 YYDKDF (reference sequence). Trimming cost V 3 bases and J 0 bases; bases outside gene matches: 8. The CDR3 consists of 17 residues. The CDR3 reads CATSRFGTEGSGNTIYF. The CDR3 coding sequence is TGTGCCACCAGCAGGTTTGGGACAGAAGGCTCTGGAAACACCATATATTTT.

This rearrangement joins TRBV4-1 to TRBJ1-3, with D possibly TRBD1 on 5 matching bases. Germline CDR1 reads MGHRA; CDR2 reads YSYEKL. V lost 0 bases and J 3 bases, leaving 15 bases between the germline ends. The CDR3 has 17 amino acids. CDR3 loop: CASSQDQMAGNGNTIYF. The CDR3, as DNA: TGCGCCAGCAGCCAAGATCAGATGGCAGGGAATGGAAACACCATATATTTT.

This clone occurred a few times. V and J are TRBV7-6 and TRBJ2-3; D might be TRBD1 or TRBD2, each matching 5 bases. CDR1 and CDR2 from the germline V gene are SGHVS and FNYEAQ. V was cut by 1 base and J by 2 bases, with 10 bases left in between. The CDR3 length is 15 residues. Here the CDR3 reads CASSLVQGPTDTQYF. The CDR3 nucleotides read TGTGCCAGCAGCTTAGTGCAGGGACCCACAGATACGCAGTATTTT.

CDR3 nucleotides: TGTGCCAGTAGCTTCGATGGGACCTCCTACAATGAGCAGTTCTTC. Its translation: CASSFDGTSYNEQFF. The chain has TRBV19 and TRBJ2-1; TRBD1 or TRBD2 may be the D gene (5 bases each). This CDR3 region has 15 residues. V was clipped by 6 bases and J by 0 bases, with 12 bases between them. Germline V lookup: CDR1 LNHDA, CDR2 SQIVND (reference sequence).

The V call is TRBV6-5, the J call TRBJ1-5; 9 bases line up with TRBD1. Germline V gives CDR1 MNHEY, CDR2 SVGAGI. V lost 7 bases and J lost 6; bases outside the gene matches: 4. This CDR3 region has 13 residues. The CDR3 protein is CASKTGGSQPQHF. The CDR3 bases are TGTGCCAGCAAGACAGGGGGGAGTCAGCCCCAGCATTTT.

The chain employs TRBV28 and TRBJ2-1, with a possible D match to TRBD2 (6 bases). Per the germline V gene, CDR1 is MDHEN and CDR2 is SYDVKM. The CDR3 sequence is 14 residues long. Trimming took 2 bases from V and 6 from J, leaving 11 bases between them. The CDR3 protein is CASSLTGVGNEQFF. The CDR3 bases are TGTGCCAGCAGTTTAACGGGAGTTGGCAATGAGCAGTTCTTC.

The chain combines TRBV4-3 with TRBJ2-3; tentative D call: TRBD2 (5 bases). The germline CDR1 and CDR2 sequences are LGHNA and YSLEER. V was pared by 1 base and J by 2 bases, with 16 bases between. The CDR3 is 17 amino acids. The CDR3 protein is CASSQVGQQRNTDTQYF. The CDR3 DNA follows: TGCGCCAGCAGCCAAGTGGGCCAACAGCGGAACACAGATACGCAGTATTTT.

Only one count was recorded for this clone. The chain is built from TRBV30 and TRBJ1-4, with D perhaps TRBD1 (5 bases). The CDR3 has 15 residues. Deletions cut 0 bases from V and 7 bases from J, with 15 bases between. The germline CDR1 and CDR2 sequences are GTSNPN and SVGIG (reference sequence). CDR3 DNA sequence: TGTGCCTGGAGTGTACTTTCGGGGGGAGGTGAAAAACTGTTTTTT. Translated: CAWSVLSGGGEKLFF. Full variable domain (missing parts from reference TRBV30 and TRBJ1-4): SQTIHQWPATLVQPVGSPLSLECTVEGTSNPNLYWYRQAAGRGLQLLFYSVGIGQISSEVPQNLSASRPQDRQFILSSKKLLLSDSGFYLCAWSVLSGGGEKLFFGSGTQLSVL.

V gene TRBV11-2 combines with J gene TRBJ1-5; the match to TRBD1 covers 8 bases. The CDR3 extends over 14 amino acids. Germline assignment: CDR1 SGHAT and CDR2 FQNNGV. J was trimmed by 5 bases and V by 5 bases; bases with no gene match: 5. As DNA, the CDR3 is TGTGCCAGCAGCCTCGGGACAGGCTATCAGCCCCAGCATTTT. Translated: CASSLGTGYQPQHF.